This T cell receptor beta chain comes out of a study of shared clonotypes between healthy human individuals. Evenly divided among several immunoSEQ plates was the genomic DNA of each subset. Sequencing used immunoSEQ multiplex PCR; TCRdb keeps in-frame clones, though not all of them. The sample lists roughly 760,000 clones; under 80% were seen once. Those who donated, Caucasian adults without exception, all lived in Nashville, Tennessee. Researchers partitioned CD4+ cells into CD45RA+ naive and CD45RA-negative memory subsets. In regard to this clone: Its antigen remains unidentified.

Study-level points and caveats: All-four-donor shared clonotypes had higher generation probabilities than non-shared clonotypes did.

The CDR3 totals 13 residues. The germline V gene has CDR1 MDHEN and CDR2 SYDVKM. Between the trimmed V and J ends, which lost 2 bases and 6 bases, there was a span of 9 bases. The chain combines TRBV28 with TRBJ2-3; the D is unclear. The clonotype was recovered from a woman in her 30s in good health. The material sequenced was memory CD4+ T cells sorted from blood. Subset of the sample: CD45RA-negative fraction. The CDR3 region is CASSLVRRDTQYF. The CDR3, as DNA: TGTGCCAGCAGTTTAGTAAGGCGGGATACGCAGTATTTT.